This T cell receptor (beta chain) was identified during a study of cytotoxic CD8 clonotypes in ibrutinib-treated CLL. General study results and limits: Contraction or stability on treatment was seen for public clonotypes, which were uncommon.

TCR beta libraries used 1.5 to 2 micrograms of DNA from cryopreserved PBMCs. A remark on this clone: Its specificity is not known.

Germline assignment: CDR1 GTSNPN and CDR2 SVGIG (reference sequence). There are 13 residues in the CDR3. Trimming left V 2 bases short and J 1 base short, with 8 bases between. This table comes from immunoSEQ multiplex PCR, and its TCRdb copy is limited to in-frame clones, with some not included. The table includes some 200,000 clones, more than 75% detected once. The specimen was PBMCs, collected after 12 months of ibrutinib treatment. The genes are TRBV30 and TRBJ1-1; D is ambiguous. The sequence was collected from a human donor with chronic lymphocytic leukemia. Here the CDR3 reads CAWSNRQNTEAFF. Here the CDR3 DNA reads TGTGCCTGGAGTAACCGACAGAACACTGAAGCTTTCTTT.